This T cell receptor (beta chain) is drawn from a study of blood T cell repertoires in COVID-19. Study-wide background: Some COVID-19 samples were acute and others convalescent; all came from the United States, Italy and Spain. In each case, the material was cDNA or gDNA derived from T cells, B-cell-depleted T cells, or PBMCs.

This clone was counted only a few times. The CDR3 is made up of 15 amino acids. The V gene's germline CDR1 is SGHDN and CDR2 FVKESK. V lost 2 bases, J lost 0 bases, and 10 bases lay in between. As handled by the study authors: Reference gene primer amplification yielded estimated nucleated cell counts. Here immunoSEQ multiplex PCR was the method, and the copy in TCRdb shows in-frame clones only, minus some. V, J and clone size reflect that table, while D and trimming were determined from the DNA. The data show about 230,000 clones, approximately 82% seen once. V and J are TRBV14 and TRBJ1-1; D ambiguous. What was sequenced was peripheral blood. This clonotype was sampled from a woman in her 70s with active or convalescent COVID-19. This CDR3 reads CASSQFRLLNTEAFF. Here the CDR3 DNA reads TGTGCCAGCAGCCAATTTAGACTCTTGAACACTGAAGCTTTCTTT.